A single sample is the source of the 8 T cell receptor beta chains below, sequenced in a study of cytomegalovirus exposure and HLA in healthy donors. Using immunoSEQ multiplex PCR, the repertoire was profiled, and TCRdb retains in-frame clones only, with some absent. The top ten clones hold approximately 3% of a sample with under 150,000 clones, 85% to 90% of them seen once. Input material: PBMCs. The receptors were gathered from a man aged 18 to 30 in good health and CMV-seronegative.

The count of this clone is one. The V call is TRBV10-3, the J call TRBJ2-7, with D maybe TRBD1 (6 bases). Trimming removed 6 bases from V and 2 bases from J, with 11 bases in between. The germline V gene has CDR1 ENHRY and CDR2 SYGVKD. The CDR3 is made up of 13 amino acids. CDR3 protein: CAISATGAYEQYF. CDR3 DNA sequence: TGTGCCATCAGCGCGACAGGCGCCTACGAGCAGTACTTC.

J is TRBJ2-2 and V is TRBV10-3; D perhaps matches TRBD2 (6 bases). The CDR3 is made up of 15 amino acids. The germline gives CDR1 ENHRY, CDR2 SYGVKD. Trimming shortened V by 4 bases and J by 3 bases, and 12 bases separated the two germline ends. The CDR3 bases are TGTGCCATCAGTGTGGACGGGAGCTACACCGGGGAGCTGTTTTTT. Amino acid sequence: CAISVDGSYTGELFF.

The chain employs TRBV13 and TRBJ1-2; tentative D call: TRBD1 (5 bases). Looked up from germline, CDR1 is PRHDT and CDR2 is FYEKMQ (reference sequence). With 5 bases removed from V and 5 bases from J, the gap between germline ends came to 18 bases. The CDR3 is 15 residues long. This CDR3 is CASSTLQEPFYGYTF. The CDR3 DNA sequence: TGTGCCAGCAGCACCCTACAGGAACCTTTTTATGGCTACACCTTC.

The chain has TRBV9 and TRBJ2-1, with D perhaps matching TRBD2 (6 bases). This CDR3 has 13 amino acids. With 0 bases removed from V and 9 bases from J, the gap between germline ends came to 10 bases. Germline V gives CDR1 SGDLS, CDR2 YYNGEE. The CDR3 region has the DNA TGTGCCAGCAGCGTAGCGGGAGCGGGTGAGCAGTTCTTC. Protein product: CASSVAGAGEQFF.

The chain couples TRBV6-9 to TRBJ2-3, with D tentatively TRBD1 (6 bases). Trimming stripped 11 bases from V and 4 bases from J, with 22 bases between. The CDR3 has 15 amino acids. CDR1 MNHGY and CDR2 SVAAGI come from the germline V gene. The DNA of the CDR3 is TGTGCCCCCCCAGGGCTAGACAGGCGTTCAGATACGCAGTATTTT. Translating gives CAPPGLDRRSDTQYF.

At least ten counts were recorded for this clone. The chain uses TRBV29-1 and TRBJ2-1; D may be TRBD1 (6 bases). Germline values: CDR1 SQVTM, CDR2 ANQGSEA. V lost 5 bases and J lost 5, with 13 bases in between. The CDR3 spans 13 residues. The CDR3 nucleotides read TGCAGCGTTTATTCAGGGGTCCACAATGAGCAGTTCTTC. Amino acids: CSVYSGVHNEQFF.

The rearrangement joins TRBV5-1 to TRBJ2-3, with D perhaps matching TRBD1 (6 bases). Germline values: CDR1 SGHRS, CDR2 YFSETQ. Trimming removed 1 base at V and 3 bases at J, with 6 bases between. CDR3 length: 13 amino acids. The CDR3 sequence: CASSLTGTDTQYF. DNA of the CDR3: TGCGCCAGCAGCTTGACAGGGACAGATACGCAGTATTTT. The full variable domain, completed using reference TRBV5-1 and TRBJ2-3, is KAGVTQTPRYLIKTRGQQVTLSCSPISGHRSVSWYQQTPGQGLQFLFEYFSETQRNKGNFPGRFSGRQFSNSRSEMNVSTLELGDSALYLCASSLTGTDTQYFGPGTRLTVL.

The chain recombines TRBV10-3 with TRBJ2-5; 7 nucleotides match TRBD2. This CDR3 region has 13 residues. The germline CDR1 and CDR2 sequences are ENHRY and SYGVKD. V was pared by 10 bases and J by 1 base, with 6 bases of the junction left unmatched. The CDR3 region has the DNA TGTGCCACCGGGGGGTCCATCCAAGAGACCCAGTACTTC. It translates to CATGGSIQETQYF.